Shown below are 12 T cell receptor beta chains from a single sample sequenced in a study of T cells in Graves' hyperthyroidism and ophthalmopathy. Amplification of TCR beta CDR3 regions used RNA as the template. First-round RT-PCR targeting the TCR CDR3 was performed with the HTBI primer set. TCRdb reanalysed the multiplex PCR reads using MiXCR and keeps one entry per CDR3 protein. This sample yields under 350,000 distinct CDR3 sequences, of which roughly 20% are seen a single time; about 53% belongs to the top ten. Sequenced material: blood. These receptors were collected from a woman aged 45-60 years with Graves' hyperthyroidism.

J is TRBJ2-1 and V is TRBV4-1; no clear D. The CDR3 sequence is 13 residues long. Germline V gene sequence: CDR1 MGHRA, CDR2 YSYEKL. The ends were cut back, 4 bases at V and 2 bases at J, with 6 bases in the middle. The CDR3 DNA reads TGCGCCAGCAGCCTTATTGCCTACAATGAGCAGTTCTTC. This codes for CASSLIAYNEQFF.

This clonotype was counted only a few times. The chain is built from TRBV12-3 or TRBV12-4 and TRBJ2-2; D call uncertain. The V gene lost 10 bases and the J gene lost 4 bases, with 10 bases spanning the gap. This CDR3 region has 12 residues. CDR3 amino acids: CATTPITGELFF. The DNA of the CDR3 is TGTGCCACCACCCCAATCACCGGGGAGCTGTTTTTT.

The rearrangement joins TRBV15 to TRBJ2-1, with 11 positions matching TRBD2. The J call may be incorrect, as the DNA end agrees better with TRBJ2-7. Germline V gene lookup returns CDR1 LNHNV and CDR2 YYDKDF (reference sequence). The CDR3 contains 18 residues. The CDR3 loop reads CATSRDGTSGIGANEQYF. The CDR3 coding sequence is TGTGCCACCAGCAGAGACGGGACTAGCGGAATCGGGGCCAATGAGCAGTACTTC.

This clonotype was seen a handful of times. The gene calls are TRBV29-1 and TRBJ1-4; no reliable D call. The CDR3 covers 11 residues. V lost 6 bases and J lost 8, with 10 bases in between. Germline V gene sequence: CDR1 SQVTM, CDR2 ANQGSEA. The CDR3: CSVDVGEKLFF. DNA of the CDR3: TGCAGCGTAGACGTAGGGGAAAAACTGTTTTTT.

Details on this clonotype: Because it lacks the conserved phenylalanine or tryptophan at the end, this CDR3 is likely a read error. The genes are TRBV20-1 and TRBJ1-1; D remains ambiguous. Germline CDR1 reads DFQATT; CDR2 reads SNEGSKA (reference sequence). Trimming took 1 base from V and 3 from J, leaving 12 bases between them. The CDR3 loop spans 14 amino acids. CDR3 residues: CSARAGMEDTEAFL. The CDR3 bases are TGCAGTGCTAGAGCCGGGATGGAGGACACTGAAGCTTTCCTT.

This clonotype came up a few times. This chain connects TRBV28 to TRBJ2-1; D is ambiguous. The CDR3 is 15 amino acids. V was clipped by 4 bases and J by 0 bases, with 10 bases between them. CDR1 MDHEN and CDR2 SYDVKM come from the germline V gene. The CDR3 loop reads CASSSQLHSYNEQFF. CDR3 sequence (DNA): TGTGCCAGCAGTTCGCAGCTTCACTCCTACAATGAGCAGTTCTTC. The full variable domain, with the rest looked up from reference TRBV28 and TRBJ2-1, is DVKVTQSSRYLVKRTGEKVFLECVQDMDHENMFWYRQDPGLGLRLIYFSYDVKMKEKGDIPEGYSVSREKKERFSLILESASTNQTSMYLCASSSQLHSYNEQFFGPGTRLTVL.

This chain connects TRBV7-9 to TRBJ2-1; TRBD2 agrees at 10 bases. CDR3 length: 16 residues. J was trimmed by 5 bases and V by 1 base; bases with no gene match: 5. Germline V gene lookup returns CDR1 SEHNR and CDR2 FQNEAQ (reference sequence). The CDR3 here is CASSLVLAGTHNEQFF. The DNA of the CDR3 is TGTGCCAGCAGCTTAGTACTAGCGGGGACACACAATGAGCAGTTCTTC. Supplemented by reference TRBV7-9 and TRBJ2-1, the full variable domain reads DTGVSQNPRHKITKRGQNVTFRCDPISEHNRLYWYRQTLGQGPEFLTYFQNEAQLEKSRLLSDRFSAERPKGSFSTLEIQRTEQGDSAMYLCASSLVLAGTHNEQFFGPGTRLTVL.

The chain combines TRBV12-3 or TRBV12-4 with TRBJ2-2, with 7 positions matching TRBD2. This CDR3 spans 14 amino acids. J was trimmed by 5 bases and V by 6 bases; bases with no gene match: 6. CDR3 nucleotide sequence: TGTGCCAGCAGCAACTGGGGGGGGACCGGGGAGCTGTTTTTT. Translating it yields CASSNWGGTGELFF.

This rearrangement joins TRBV20-1 to TRBJ1-1; D is ambiguous. The germline CDR1 and CDR2 sequences are DFQATT and SNEGSKA (reference sequence). This CDR3 has 13 amino acids. V shed 0 bases and J shed 2 bases, with 7 bases lying between them. The CDR3 DNA sequence: TGCAGTGCTAGAGATGTACCCAACACTGAAGCTTTCTTT. This sequence encodes CSARDVPNTEAFF.

The genes are TRBV11-2 and TRBJ1-1, with a weak D call TRBD1 (6 bases). With 1 base removed from V and 9 bases from J, the gap between germline ends came to 15 bases. Germline V CDR1 and CDR2: SGHAT, FQNNGV. This CDR3 contains 14 residues. CDR3 loop: CASSLVGGQKKAFF. CDR3 nucleotide sequence: TGTGCCAGCAGCTTAGTCGGAGGACAGAAAAAAGCTTTCTTT.

The chain couples TRBV4-1 to TRBJ2-3, with D tentatively TRBD1 (5 bases). The CDR3 sequence is 15 residues long. V gave up 1 base and J gave up 0 bases, with 8 bases separating them. Germline CDR1 is MGHRA and CDR2 is YSYEKL. The DNA for the CDR3 is TGCGCCAGCAGCCAAGGGACACTGAGCACAGATACGCAGTATTTT. The encoded protein is CASSQGTLSTDTQYF.

In its sample, this clonotype was seen many times. V usage is TRBV2 and J usage is TRBJ2-5; 10 bases map to TRBD1. There are 15 residues in the CDR3. V was clipped by 6 bases and J by 6 bases; unmatched bases: 10. Per the germline V gene, CDR1 is SNHLY and CDR2 is FYNNEI. The chain's CDR3 is CASSSTTGGSKTQYF. In nucleotides, the CDR3 is TGTGCCAGCAGCAGCACGACAGGGGGCTCGAAGACCCAGTACTTC.